This is a list of T cell receptor beta chains from one sample in a study of human T cells and chemical hapten exposure. TCRdb itself ran the RACE reads through MiXCR, one entry per CDR3 protein. This sample has roughly 90,000 distinct CDR3 sequences; approximately 10% occur once, and the top ten carry 1.1%. Sequencing was performed on whole blood, taken in connection with sensitization to the hapten diphenylcyclopropenone (DPC). The receptor set was obtained from a woman aged 30 to 39 with alopecia areata. Some clones in this sample may be carry-over from other donors' samples. CDR3s include the opening cysteine and the closing phenylalanine or tryptophan. The order of the fields is clone size, D gene, CDR3 length, J gene, V gene, CDR3 protein, CDR3 DNA. The D gene is left open where the match is weak. Not all rows give a size; the values are once, few, many and, for expanded clones, a class.

clone_size: -; d_call: -; cdr3_length: 15; j_call: TRBJ2-5; v_call: TRBV3-1; cdr3_aa: CASSPSGTSQETQYF; cdr3_nt: TGTGCCAGCAGCCCATCCGGGACCTCCCAAGAGACCCAGTACTTC
clone_size: few; d_call: TRBD1; cdr3_length: 13; j_call: TRBJ2-5; v_call: TRBV5-1; cdr3_aa: CASSLQGIETQYF; cdr3_nt: TGCGCCAGCAGCCTACAGGGGATAGAGACCCAGTACTTC
clone_size: -; d_call: -; cdr3_length: 12; j_call: TRBJ1-1; v_call: TRBV7-2; cdr3_aa: CASGRGGTEAFF; cdr3_nt: TGTGCCAGCGGACGTGGAGGGACTGAAGCTTTCTTT
clone_size: -; d_call: -; cdr3_length: 14; j_call: TRBJ2-3; v_call: TRBV20-1; cdr3_aa: CSARGGAGTDTQYF; cdr3_nt: TGCAGTGCTAGAGGGGGGGCCGGCACAGATACGCAGTATTTT
clone_size: -; d_call: -; cdr3_length: 13; j_call: TRBJ1-6; v_call: TRBV10-2; cdr3_aa: CASSEQGGSPLHF; cdr3_nt: TGCGCCAGCAGTGAACAGGGAGGCTCACCCCTCCACTTT
clone_size: few; d_call: -; cdr3_length: 13; j_call: TRBJ2-7; v_call: TRBV4-2; cdr3_aa: CASSQRQSYEQYF; cdr3_nt: TGTGCCAGCAGCCAACGACAGTCCTACGAGCAGTACTTC
clone_size: many; d_call: -; cdr3_length: 15; j_call: TRBJ1-5; v_call: TRBV28; cdr3_aa: CASSLLQGFNQPQHF; cdr3_nt: TGTGCCAGCAGTTTATTGCAGGGTTTTAATCAGCCCCAGCATTTT
clone_size: -; d_call: TRBD1; cdr3_length: 15; j_call: TRBJ1-2; v_call: TRBV20-1; cdr3_aa: CSAQEARTGSFLDTF; cdr3_nt: TGCAGTGCCCAAGAGGCCCGGACAGGGTCTTTCCTGGACACCTTC
clone_size: many; d_call: -; cdr3_length: 14; j_call: TRBJ2-2; v_call: TRBV11-2; cdr3_aa: CASSLDADTGELFF; cdr3_nt: TGTGCCAGCAGCTTAGATGCAGACACCGGGGAGCTGTTTTTT
clone_size: many; d_call: -; cdr3_length: 14; j_call: TRBJ2-3; v_call: TRBV11-2; cdr3_aa: CASSFGGQADTQYF; cdr3_nt: TGTGCCAGCAGCTTCGGGGGCCAGGCAGATACGCAGTATTTT
clone_size: -; d_call: -; cdr3_length: 15; j_call: TRBJ1-6; v_call: TRBV27; cdr3_aa: CASSPGTGPYSPLHF; cdr3_nt: TGTGCCAGCAGTCCTGGGACCGGCCCATATTCACCCCTCCACTTT
clone_size: many; d_call: -; cdr3_length: 14; j_call: TRBJ2-2; v_call: TRBV5-1; cdr3_aa: CASTGTSNTGELFF; cdr3_nt: TGTGCCAGCACCGGGACATCAAACACCGGGGAGCTGTTTTTT
clone_size: few; d_call: -; cdr3_length: 14; j_call: TRBJ2-3; v_call: TRBV7-2; cdr3_aa: CASSRGTGTDTQYF; cdr3_nt: TGTGCCAGCAGCCGTGGGACGGGCACAGATACGCAGTATTTT
clone_size: -; d_call: -; cdr3_length: 11; j_call: TRBJ1-2; v_call: TRBV28; cdr3_aa: CASASNYGYTF; cdr3_nt: TGTGCCAGCGCGTCTAACTATGGCTACACCTTC
clone_size: many; d_call: -; cdr3_length: 13; j_call: TRBJ2-5; v_call: TRBV27; cdr3_aa: CASSRTPQETQYF; cdr3_nt: TGTGCCAGCAGTCGGACCCCACAAGAGACCCAGTACTTC
clone_size: many; d_call: -; cdr3_length: 15; j_call: TRBJ2-3; v_call: TRBV20-1; cdr3_aa: CSARDRYRPRDTQYF; cdr3_nt: TGCAGTGCTAGAGATCGGTACCGGCCAAGGGATACGCAGTATTTT
clone_size: few; d_call: -; cdr3_length: 15; j_call: TRBJ2-1; v_call: TRBV11-3; cdr3_aa: CASSSIATAYNEQFF; cdr3_nt: TGTGCCAGCAGCTCCATTGCGACGGCCTACAATGAGCAGTTCTTC
clone_size: many; d_call: -; cdr3_length: 14; j_call: TRBJ1-1; v_call: TRBV24-1; cdr3_aa: CATSDRQGLREAFF; cdr3_nt: TGTGCCACCAGTGATCGGCAGGGGTTACGGGAAGCTTTCTTT
clone_size: many; d_call: -; cdr3_length: 16; j_call: TRBJ2-5; v_call: TRBV5-4; cdr3_aa: CASSLSTGPNQETQYF; cdr3_nt: TGTGCCAGCAGCTTATCGACGGGGCCCAACCAAGAGACCCAGTACTTC
clone_size: -; d_call: -; cdr3_length: 13; j_call: TRBJ1-1; v_call: TRBV9; cdr3_aa: CASSIRGNTEAFF; cdr3_nt: TGTGCCAGCAGCATCAGGGGAAACACTGAAGCTTTCTTT
clone_size: many; d_call: -; cdr3_length: 12; j_call: TRBJ2-7; v_call: TRBV10-3; cdr3_aa: CAISGGVYEQYF; cdr3_nt: TGTGCCATCAGTGGAGGGGTCTACGAGCAGTACTTC
clone_size: few; d_call: TRBD2; cdr3_length: 17; j_call: TRBJ2-1; v_call: TRBV9; cdr3_aa: CASSVGGLAGGRNEQFF; cdr3_nt: TGTGCCAGCAGCGTAGGGGGACTAGCGGGAGGGCGGAATGAGCAGTTCTTC
clone_size: -; d_call: -; cdr3_length: 13; j_call: TRBJ1-4; v_call: TRBV20-1; cdr3_aa: CSARLYNIEKLFF; cdr3_nt: TGCAGTGCTAGACTATATAATATTGAAAAACTGTTTTTT
clone_size: many; d_call: -; cdr3_length: 13; j_call: TRBJ2-7; v_call: TRBV29-1; cdr3_aa: CSVYRASLGEQYF; cdr3_nt: TGCAGCGTCTACAGGGCCTCCCTGGGCGAGCAGTACTTC
clone_size: few; d_call: TRBD2; cdr3_length: 18; j_call: TRBJ2-1; v_call: TRBV20-1; cdr3_aa: CSASPTQLAGILGNEQFF; cdr3_nt: TGCAGTGCTAGTCCGACCCAACTAGCGGGGATCCTGGGCAATGAGCAGTTCTTC
clone_size: -; d_call: -; cdr3_length: 13; j_call: TRBJ1-2; v_call: TRBV28; cdr3_aa: CASSSGPYYGYTF; cdr3_nt: TGTGCCAGCAGCTCCGGGCCCTACTATGGCTACACCTTC
clone_size: many; d_call: -; cdr3_length: 13; j_call: TRBJ1-2; v_call: TRBV18; cdr3_aa: CASSPPGNYGYTF; cdr3_nt: TGTGCCAGCTCACCACCGGGGAACTATGGCTACACCTTC
clone_size: many; d_call: -; cdr3_length: 14; j_call: TRBJ1-1; v_call: TRBV12-3/TRBV12-4; cdr3_aa: CASSSRRGEVGAFF; cdr3_nt: TGTGCCAGCAGTTCCCGACGCGGTGAGGTCGGAGCTTTCTTT
clone_size: many; d_call: -; cdr3_length: 14; j_call: TRBJ1-1; v_call: TRBV12-3/TRBV12-4; cdr3_aa: CASSGPRRNTEAFF; cdr3_nt: TGTGCCAGCAGCGGTCCCCGGAGGAACACTGAAGCTTTCTTT
clone_size: few; d_call: TRBD1; cdr3_length: 16; j_call: TRBJ1-6; v_call: TRBV18; cdr3_aa: CASSPALQGGESPLHF; cdr3_nt: TGTGCCAGCTCACCGGCTCTCCAGGGGGGTGAATCACCCCTCCACTTT
clone_size: few; d_call: -; cdr3_length: 14; j_call: TRBJ2-7; v_call: TRBV11-3; cdr3_aa: CASSFQGRGFEQYF; cdr3_nt: TGTGCCAGCAGCTTTCAGGGCAGGGGTTTCGAGCAGTACTTC
clone_size: many; d_call: -; cdr3_length: 15; j_call: TRBJ1-2; v_call: TRBV7-2; cdr3_aa: CASSHDSSNIYGYTF; cdr3_nt: TGTGCCAGCAGCCACGACTCAAGCAATATCTATGGCTACACCTTC
clone_size: few; d_call: -; cdr3_length: 18; j_call: TRBJ2-4; v_call: TRBV12-2; cdr3_aa: CASRPRGVGGEAKNIQYF; cdr3_nt: TGTGCAAGTCGCCCCCGGGGCGTGGGGGGAGAGGCCAAAAACATTCAGTACTTC
clone_size: many; d_call: TRBD1; cdr3_length: 15; j_call: TRBJ1-1; v_call: TRBV6-2/TRBV6-3; cdr3_aa: CASRNYRGPNTEAFF; cdr3_nt: TGTGCCAGCAGAAACTACAGGGGGCCCAACACTGAAGCTTTCTTT
clone_size: -; d_call: TRBD2; cdr3_length: 23; j_call: TRBJ2-3; v_call: TRBV10-3; cdr3_aa: CAISEPTGTSGGAGLGYTDTQYF; cdr3_nt: TGTGCCATCAGTGAGCCGACCGGGACTAGCGGGGGGGCCGGGCTGGGATACACAGATACGCAGTATTTT
clone_size: -; d_call: -; cdr3_length: 13; j_call: TRBJ1-5; v_call: TRBV28; cdr3_aa: CASSSPGNQPQHF; cdr3_nt: TGTGCCAGCAGTTCTCCGGGCAATCAGCCCCAGCATTTT
clone_size: -; d_call: -; cdr3_length: 14; j_call: TRBJ2-3; v_call: TRBV29-1; cdr3_aa: CSVVGQGSTDTQYF; cdr3_nt: TGCAGCGTTGTGGGCCAGGGATCCACAGATACGCAGTATTTT
clone_size: many; d_call: -; cdr3_length: 15; j_call: TRBJ1-1; v_call: TRBV7-9; cdr3_aa: CASTTSSYMNTEAFF; cdr3_nt: TGTGCCAGCACCACGTCCAGCTATATGAACACTGAAGCTTTCTTT
clone_size: -; d_call: TRBD1; cdr3_length: 12; j_call: TRBJ1-2; v_call: TRBV29-1; cdr3_aa: CSVSGGNYGYTF; cdr3_nt: TGCAGCGTTTCAGGGGGGAACTATGGCTACACCTTC
clone_size: few; d_call: TRBD1; cdr3_length: 15; j_call: TRBJ2-7; v_call: TRBV18; cdr3_aa: CASSPPGQDPTEQYF; cdr3_nt: TGTGCCAGCTCACCCCCGGGACAGGACCCCACCGAGCAGTACTTC
clone_size: few; d_call: TRBD2; cdr3_length: 15; j_call: TRBJ2-1; v_call: TRBV6-1; cdr3_aa: CASSERGSGGNEQFF; cdr3_nt: TGTGCCAGCAGTGAAAGGGGTAGCGGGGGTAATGAGCAGTTCTTC
clone_size: many; d_call: -; cdr3_length: 13; j_call: TRBJ1-2; v_call: TRBV7-9; cdr3_aa: CASSLALTYGYTF; cdr3_nt: TGTGCCAGCAGCTTGGCCCTGACTTATGGCTACACCTTC
clone_size: few; d_call: -; cdr3_length: 19; j_call: TRBJ2-4; v_call: TRBV14; cdr3_aa: CASSQANPTPPGAKNIQYF; cdr3_nt: TGTGCCAGCAGCCAAGCAAACCCGACACCCCCAGGGGCCAAAAACATTCAGTACTTC
clone_size: many; d_call: -; cdr3_length: 14; j_call: TRBJ1-1; v_call: TRBV3-1; cdr3_aa: CASSQSESYTEAFF; cdr3_nt: TGTGCCAGCAGCCAATCAGAGTCGTACACTGAAGCTTTCTTT
clone_size: few; d_call: -; cdr3_length: 10; j_call: TRBJ1-1; v_call: TRBV10-1; cdr3_aa: CASRSLGTFF; cdr3_nt: TGCGCCAGCCGAAGCCTTGGAACCTTCTTT
clone_size: many; d_call: -; cdr3_length: 15; j_call: TRBJ1-4; v_call: TRBV7-9; cdr3_aa: CASSAHAATNEKLFF; cdr3_nt: TGTGCCAGCAGCGCACATGCGGCAACTAATGAAAAACTGTTTTTT
clone_size: -; d_call: -; cdr3_length: 15; j_call: TRBJ1-2; v_call: TRBV6-6; cdr3_aa: CASSMGAGTQGGYTF; cdr3_nt: TGTGCCAGCAGTATGGGAGCCGGGACCCAGGGTGGCTACACCTTC
clone_size: few; d_call: TRBD1; cdr3_length: 14; j_call: TRBJ2-7; v_call: TRBV7-9; cdr3_aa: CASSRAGTDYEQYF; cdr3_nt: TGTGCCAGCAGCCGCGCCGGGACAGACTACGAGCAGTACTTC
clone_size: many; d_call: -; cdr3_length: 14; j_call: TRBJ1-1; v_call: TRBV12-3/TRBV12-4; cdr3_aa: CASSLRAANTEAFF; cdr3_nt: TGTGCCAGCAGTTTAAGGGCAGCGAACACTGAAGCTTTCTTT
clone_size: -; d_call: -; cdr3_length: 11; j_call: TRBJ1-2; v_call: TRBV10-3; cdr3_aa: CAITDTYGYTF; cdr3_nt: TGTGCCATTACCGACACCTATGGCTACACCTTC
clone_size: many; d_call: -; cdr3_length: 12; j_call: TRBJ2-5; v_call: TRBV29-1; cdr3_aa: CSVAKGGETQYF; cdr3_nt: TGCAGCGTTGCTAAGGGCGGGGAGACCCAGTACTTC
clone_size: many; d_call: -; cdr3_length: 14; j_call: TRBJ1-5; v_call: TRBV12-3/TRBV12-4; cdr3_aa: CASSLWDSNQPQHF; cdr3_nt: TGTGCCAGCAGTTTATGGGATAGCAATCAGCCCCAGCATTTT
clone_size: -; d_call: -; cdr3_length: 14; j_call: TRBJ2-7; v_call: TRBV20-1; cdr3_aa: CSTGAPPEFYEQYF; cdr3_nt: TGCTCCACTGGGGCCCCGCCGGAATTTTACGAGCAGTACTTC
clone_size: -; d_call: -; cdr3_length: 17; j_call: TRBJ1-2; v_call: TRBV7-2; cdr3_aa: CASSPSRGVTFNYGYTF; cdr3_nt: TGTGCCAGCAGCCCCTCCCGAGGGGTGACATTCAACTATGGCTACACCTTC
clone_size: -; d_call: -; cdr3_length: 17; j_call: TRBJ1-4; v_call: TRBV20-1; cdr3_aa: CSARSWDGLATNEKLFF; cdr3_nt: TGCAGTGCCAGATCTTGGGATGGCCTTGCAACTAATGAAAAACTGTTTTTT
clone_size: -; d_call: -; cdr3_length: 13; j_call: TRBJ2-3; v_call: TRBV5-1; cdr3_aa: CASSLRQLDTQYF; cdr3_nt: TGCGCCAGCAGCCTCAGACAGCTCGATACGCAGTATTTT
clone_size: many; d_call: -; cdr3_length: 14; j_call: TRBJ2-5; v_call: TRBV10-3; cdr3_aa: CAISDVGIGETQYF; cdr3_nt: TGTGCCATCAGTGACGTGGGGATCGGAGAGACCCAGTACTTC
clone_size: many; d_call: TRBD1; cdr3_length: 13; j_call: TRBJ1-1; v_call: TRBV2; cdr3_aa: CASSPGTGNEAFF; cdr3_nt: TGTGCCAGCAGTCCCGGGACAGGAAATGAAGCTTTCTTT
clone_size: few; d_call: -; cdr3_length: 16; j_call: TRBJ2-4; v_call: TRBV11-2; cdr3_aa: CASRSTFTGAKNIQYF; cdr3_nt: TGTGCCAGCAGGTCCACATTCACCGGGGCCAAAAACATTCAGTACTTC